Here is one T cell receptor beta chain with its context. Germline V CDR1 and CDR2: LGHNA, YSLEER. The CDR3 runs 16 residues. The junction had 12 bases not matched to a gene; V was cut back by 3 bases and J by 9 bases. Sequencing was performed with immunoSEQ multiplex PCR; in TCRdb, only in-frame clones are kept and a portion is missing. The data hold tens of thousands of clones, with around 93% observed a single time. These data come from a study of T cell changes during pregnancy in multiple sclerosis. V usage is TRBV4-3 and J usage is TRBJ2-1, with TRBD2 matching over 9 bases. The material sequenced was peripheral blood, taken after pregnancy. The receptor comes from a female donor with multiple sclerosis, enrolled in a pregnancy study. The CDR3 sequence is CASSQGWREGLGEQFF. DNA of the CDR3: TGCGCCAGCAGCCAGGGGTGGCGGGAGGGCCTTGGTGAGCAGTTCTTC.